The 15 T cell receptor beta chains below come from one sample, sequenced in a study of spatial heterogeneity in lung cancer. Each CDR3 protein is one row after TCRdb ran MiXCR on the 5' RACE reads. The data contain a few thousand distinct CDR3 sequences, 26% of them singletons. As to time point: blood at routine non-recurrence follow-up after resection. The input for sequencing was PBMCs, taken at follow-up. These receptors came from a male donor with early-stage non-small cell lung cancer.

By share of the sample, this clonotype is medium-sized. This chain uses TRBV19 with TRBJ1-5, with D hard to call. Germline V gene lookup returns CDR1 LNHDA and CDR2 SQIVND (reference sequence). The CDR3 is 12 residues long. Trimming removed 5 bases from V and 11 bases from J, with 13 bases in between. CDR3 in amino acids: CASSLDYGSQHF. CDR3 nucleotide sequence: TGTGCCAGTAGTCTGGATTATGGGTCCCAGCATTTT.

The chain employs TRBV11-2 and TRBJ2-5; 8 bases match TRBD2. Losses at the gene ends were 5 bases for V and 2 bases for J; bases not matched to a gene: 7. This CDR3 spans 15 amino acids. CDR1 and CDR2 from the germline V gene are SGHAT and FQNNGV. CDR3 amino acids: CASSAALAAQETQYF. CDR3 coding DNA: TGTGCCAGCAGCGCAGCACTAGCGGCACAAGAGACCCAGTACTTC.

By frequency in the sample, this clonotype is medium-sized (0.01 to 0.1%). The J gene is TRBJ2-1, the V gene TRBV20-1, with D unclear. V was trimmed by 1 base and J by 0 bases, leaving 10 bases between them. The CDR3 runs 15 residues. Germline V gene lookup returns CDR1 DFQATT and CDR2 SNEGSKA (reference sequence). The CDR3 loop is CSARGLPGSYNEQFF. DNA of the CDR3: TGCAGTGCTAGAGGGTTACCGGGCTCCTACAATGAGCAGTTCTTC.

The genes are TRBV12-3 or TRBV12-4 and TRBJ2-2; 8 nucleotides agree with TRBD2. Germline trimming cut 5 bases from V and 4 bases from J; bases unmatched to any gene: 6. This CDR3 has 15 residues. CDR3 loop: CASSLTTSATGELFF. CDR3 sequence (DNA): TGTGCCAGCAGTCTTACGACTAGCGCCACCGGGGAGCTGTTTTTT.

This clonotype is medium-sized (0.01 to 0.1%) within its sample. The chain uses TRBV20-1 and TRBJ2-1; 7 bases are a match to TRBD2. The length of the CDR3 is 15 residues. The V gene end was trimmed by 4 bases and the J gene end by 4 bases; junction bases not matched to a gene: 10. Germline CDR1 is DFQATT and CDR2 is SNEGSKA (reference sequence). As DNA, the CDR3 is TGCAGTGCTATCCCCATCGGGACTAATTACAATGAGCAGTTCTTC. Its translation is CSAIPIGTNYNEQFF.

This clonotype has a single count. The genes are TRBV28 and TRBJ2-7, with a possible D match to TRBD2 (7 bases). Trimming stripped 1 base from V and 5 bases from J, with 21 bases between. This CDR3 region has 17 residues. The germline gives CDR1 MDHEN, CDR2 SYDVKM. The CDR3: CASSLFRGASGLDEQYF. The CDR3 bases are TGTGCCAGCAGTTTATTTCGGGGGGCGAGCGGATTAGACGAGCAGTACTTC.

This clonotype is classed as large. The chain uses TRBV5-1 and TRBJ2-4, with D possibly matching TRBD1 (5 bases). V lost 7 bases to trimming and J lost 6 bases, with 17 bases between them. The length of the CDR3 is 14 residues. Germline CDR1 SGHRS, CDR2 YFSETQ. The CDR3 protein is CASAQGTQGNIQYF. The CDR3 DNA reads TGCGCCAGCGCCCAGGGTACCCAGGGAAACATTCAGTACTTC. Supplemented by reference TRBV5-1 and TRBJ2-4, the full variable domain reads KAGVTQTPRYLIKTRGQQVTLSCSPISGHRSVSWYQQTPGQGLQFLFEYFSETQRNKGNFPGRFSGRQFSNSRSEMNVSTLELGDSALYLCASAQGTQGNIQYFGAGTRLSVL.

This chain uses TRBV27 with TRBJ1-2; unclear D gene. The CDR3 has 11 amino acids. V lost 3 bases to trimming and J lost 1 base, with 0 bases between them. The germline gives CDR1 MNHEY, CDR2 SMNVEV (reference sequence). CDR3 in DNA: TGTGCCAGCAGTTTTAACTATGGCTACACCTTC. This sequence encodes CASSFNYGYTF.

By its share, this clonotype is large. V and J are TRBV10-3 and TRBJ1-1; D is perhaps TRBD1 (5 bases). The CDR3 is 12 residues long. Germline V gene lookup returns CDR1 ENHRY and CDR2 SYGVKD. V lost 6 bases to trimming and J lost 7 bases, with 12 bases between them. The chain's CDR3 is CAISPGRGEAFF. CDR3 DNA sequence: TGTGCCATCAGCCCAGGGAGGGGTGAAGCTTTCTTT.

This clonotype is medium-sized within its sample. This chain connects TRBV9 to TRBJ2-7; D not resolved. CDR3 length: 14 residues. The germline V and J ends were trimmed by 5 bases and 0 bases, with 12 bases remaining between them. From germline, CDR1 is SGDLS and CDR2 YYNGEE. The CDR3 DNA reads TGTGCCAGCAGTGACAACCCTTCCTCCTACGAGCAGTACTTC. It yields the protein CASSDNPSSYEQYF.

By share, this clonotype counts as medium-sized. The V and J genes are TRBV11-1 and TRBJ2-3; 8 bases match TRBD1. With V trimmed by 4 bases and J by 1 base, 4 bases remained unmatched. Looked up from germline, CDR1 is SGHAT and CDR2 is FQDESV (reference sequence). CDR3 size: 15 residues. The CDR3 region is CASSWGQVGTDTQYF. The CDR3 region has the DNA TGTGCCAGCAGCTGGGGACAGGTGGGCACAGATACGCAGTATTTT.

The sample holds a few counts of this clonotype. The gene calls are TRBV20-1 and TRBJ1-2, with a tentative D call TRBD1 (5 bases). Between the trimmed V and J ends, which lost 3 bases and 2 bases, there was a span of 10 bases. Per the germline V gene, CDR1 is DFQATT and CDR2 is SNEGSKA (reference sequence). CDR3 size: 13 residues. The CDR3 is CSASPTENYGYTF. CDR3 in DNA: TGCAGTGCTAGCCCGACAGAAAACTATGGCTACACCTTC.

This clonotype rates as large (0.1 to 1%). This rearrangement joins TRBV20-1 to TRBJ2-4; no clear D. The germline V gene has CDR1 DFQATT and CDR2 SNEGSKA (reference sequence). CDR3 length: 14 amino acids. The V end was cut by 6 bases, the J end by 0 bases, with 12 bases between. CDR3 sequence (DNA): TGCAGTGCCATGATGAATCTAGCCAAAAACATTCAGTACTTC. This gives the protein CSAMMNLAKNIQYF.

The chain uses TRBV10-3 and TRBJ2-5; D gene uncertain. The CDR3 is 13 residues long. Germline lookup yields CDR1 ENHRY and CDR2 SYGVKD. V was shortened by 3 bases and J by 1 base, with 6 bases between the two germline ends. The CDR3 spells CAISDRTQETQYF. In nucleotides, the CDR3 is TGTGCCATCAGTGACAGGACCCAAGAGACCCAGTACTTC.

A few counts support this clonotype. The CDR3 loop is CASSLSGQGPYEQYF. The CDR3, as DNA: TGTGCCAGCAGTTTATCCGGCCAGGGCCCCTACGAGCAGTACTTC. The chain carries TRBV28 and TRBJ2-7; tentative D call: TRBD1 (5 bases). Between the trimmed V and J ends, which lost 1 base and 2 bases, there was a span of 12 bases. The CDR3 spans 15 residues. Germline loops: CDR1 MDHEN, CDR2 SYDVKM.